This T cell receptor beta chain was recorded in a study of T cell responses to AZD1222 COVID-19 vaccine. Whole-study results and caveats: Donors in the cohort were predominantly white British and more often female, and clonal diversity was possibly underestimated. Every sample of the repertoires postdated the peak T cell response. Baseline serostatus was positive in only a handful of AZD1222 recipients. Once two AZD1222 doses were given, Spike-specific TCR breadth and depth went up.

The V segment lost 5 bases and the J segment 0 bases; nucleotides outside the gene matches: 8. The CDR3 extends over 16 amino acids. Germline V gene lookup returns CDR1 ENHRY and CDR2 SYGVKD. About this clone itself: What it binds is not known.

TCRdb's copy holds only in-frame clones and misses some; the assay was immunoSEQ multiplex PCR. The sample carries about 140,000 clones, 80% to 95% recorded once. The sample was peripheral blood, taken 28 days after the second AZD1222 dose. This sequence was found in an adult who received the AZD1222 COVID-19 vaccine. V is TRBV10-3 and J is TRBJ1-2; TRBD1 matches at 8 bases. This CDR3 is CAISFSSQGANYGYTF. CDR3 coding DNA: TGTGCCATCAGTTTCTCTTCACAGGGGGCTAACTATGGCTACACCTTC.